A single sample gave rise to the 32 T cell receptor beta chains below, sequenced in a study of T cell changes during pregnancy in multiple sclerosis. Assay: immunoSEQ multiplex PCR; the TCRdb copy retains only in-frame clones and omits some. This table has some 95,000 clones, 85% to 95% appearing once. The sequences come from peripheral blood, collected in the first trimester of pregnancy. The receptors stem from a female donor with multiple sclerosis, enrolled in a pregnancy study.

The table lists this clone with a count of one. This same CDR3 is encoded by further DNA sequences in the sample. V and J are TRBV5-1 and TRBJ2-7; D gene ambiguous. CDR3 length equals 11 residues. V shed 5 bases and J shed 3 bases, with 6 bases lying between them. Germline loops: CDR1 SGHRS, CDR2 YFSETQ. CDR3 protein: CASSSNYEQYF. The CDR3 nucleotides are TGCGCCAGCAGTTCCAACTACGAGCAGTACTTC.

The chain carries TRBV7-8 and TRBJ2-2; D remains unclear. There are 15 residues in the CDR3. V was trimmed by 1 base and J by 0 bases, leaving 6 bases between them. CDR1 is SGHVS and CDR2 is FQNEAQ in the germline V gene. CDR3 loop: CASSLDTSNTGELFF. The CDR3 coding sequence is TGTGCCAGCAGCTTAGACACCTCGAACACCGGGGAGCTGTTTTTT.

The rearrangement joins TRBV28 to TRBJ2-5, with 9 bases matching TRBD2. The junction had 13 bases not matched to a gene; V was cut back by 5 bases and J by 6 bases. The germline V gene encodes CDR1 MDHEN and CDR2 SYDVKM. The CDR3 length is 16 residues. For the CDR3, the DNA is TGTGCCAGCAGTCCCCCGGCTAGCGGGATTGGAAAGACCCAGTACTTC. Its protein is CASSPPASGIGKTQYF.

The rearrangement uses TRBV28 and TRBJ2-2, with D tentatively TRBD1 (6 bases). The CDR3 loop spans 16 amino acids. Germline V gene lookup returns CDR1 MDHEN and CDR2 SYDVKM. V was trimmed by 3 bases and J by 1 base, leaving 12 bases between them. The CDR3 DNA sequence: TGTGCCAGCAGTTTGTTACAGGGCTTGAACACCGGGGAGCTGTTTTTT. This sequence encodes CASSLLQGLNTGELFF.

The genes are TRBV7-8 and TRBJ2-3, with 8 bases identical to TRBD2. V gave up 2 bases and J gave up 6 bases; unmatched junction bases: 4. Germline V gene data show CDR1 as SGHVS and CDR2 as FQNEAQ. CDR3 length equals 14 residues. The CDR3 DNA reads TGTGCCAGCAGCTTAACAACGGGGGGGGATACGCAGTATTTT. Translation: CASSLTTGGDTQYF.

This chain connects TRBV7-8 to TRBJ2-7; TRBD2 matches at 13 bases. The CDR3 is 14 residues long. The germline gives CDR1 SGHVS, CDR2 FQNEAQ. The trim removed 6 bases at V and 7 bases at J, leaving 6 bases unmatched. CDR3: CASRGTSGTGEQYF. For the CDR3, the DNA is TGTGCCAGCAGGGGGACTAGCGGGACCGGGGAGCAGTACTTC.

The chain employs TRBV5-6 and TRBJ2-7; D not resolved. The CDR3 has 12 residues. V was pared by 3 bases and J by 1 base, with 5 bases between. Germline V CDR1 and CDR2: SGHDT, YYEEEE. The CDR3 sequence: CASSSYSYEQYF. For the CDR3, the DNA is TGTGCCAGCAGCTCGTATTCCTACGAGCAGTACTTC.

This chain's CDR3 is CASSSRGLAGFRSYNEQFF. The CDR3 nucleotides read TGTGCCAGCAGCTCAAGGGGGCTAGCGGGATTTCGATCCTACAATGAGCAGTTCTTC. V is TRBV7-8 and J is TRBJ2-1, with 9 bases lining up with TRBD2. Germline assignment: CDR1 SGHVS and CDR2 FQNEAQ. The CDR3 has 19 residues. The junction had 14 bases not matched to a gene; V was cut back by 4 bases and J by 1 base.

This clone is labeled as medium-sized. The V and J genes are TRBV9 and TRBJ2-7; D is possibly TRBD2 (5 bases). From germline, CDR1 is SGDLS and CDR2 YYNGEE. V was cut by 3 bases and J by 2 bases, with 18 bases left in between. The CDR3 is 16 amino acids. CDR3 loop: CASSDGIGGETYEQYF. As DNA, the CDR3 is TGTGCCAGCAGCGACGGGATTGGCGGAGAAACCTACGAGCAGTACTTC.

This chain connects TRBV2 to TRBJ1-4, with D uncertain. Germline V lookup: CDR1 SNHLY, CDR2 FYNNEI. The ends were cut back, 6 bases at V and 0 bases at J, with 8 bases in the middle. The CDR3 consists of 14 residues. CDR3 region: CASRVEATNEKLFF. CDR3 sequence (DNA): TGTGCCAGCAGAGTAGAAGCAACTAATGAAAAACTGTTTTTT.

The CDR3 region has the DNA TGTGCCAGCAGCGCTAGTGGGGCGCCAACCTACGAGCAGTACTTC. Its translation is CASSASGAPTYEQYF. V is TRBV9 and J is TRBJ2-7, with D maybe TRBD1 (5 bases). The CDR3 totals 15 residues. Trimming removed 3 bases at V and 2 bases at J, with 15 bases between. From germline, CDR1 is SGDLS and CDR2 YYNGEE.

V usage is TRBV19 and J usage is TRBJ2-7; D is possibly TRBD2 (6 bases). Trimming took off 3 bases at V and 3 bases at J, with 6 bases between the two ends. The CDR3 totals 12 residues. Germline V gene lookup returns CDR1 LNHDA and CDR2 SQIVND (reference sequence). DNA for the CDR3: TGTGCCAGTAGTATGGGGGGCTACGAGCAGTACTTC. Its protein product is CASSMGGYEQYF.

This chain uses TRBV7-8 with TRBJ2-5; weak D call: TRBD2 (6 bases). The CDR3 loop spans 13 amino acids. The V end lost 5 bases, the J end lost 3 bases, and 10 bases lay between the germline ends. Germline CDR1 reads SGHVS; CDR2 reads FQNEAQ. Here the CDR3 reads CASSRGEKETQYF. CDR3 coding DNA: TGTGCCAGCAGCCGCGGGGAAAAAGAGACCCAGTACTTC.

The genes are TRBV11-3 and TRBJ1-1, with TRBD1 as a possible D gene (6 bases). There are 14 residues in the CDR3. Germline lookup yields CDR1 SGHNT and CDR2 YENEEA. Trimming took off 5 bases at V and 1 base at J, with 11 bases between the two ends. Here the CDR3 reads CASSQTGSNTEAFF. DNA for the CDR3: TGTGCCAGCAGCCAGACAGGATCGAACACTGAAGCTTTCTTT.

V gene TRBV5-8 combines with J gene TRBJ2-1; 8 positions agree with TRBD2. Germline V gene lookup returns CDR1 SGHTS and CDR2 YDEGEE. The CDR3 extends over 15 amino acids. Trimming at V came to 0 bases and at J to 6 bases, leaving 5 bases not matched to a gene. The CDR3 nucleotides read TGTGCCAGCAGCTTGGTCCGGGAGGGTGGCAATGAGCAGTTCTTC. Its protein is CASSLVREGGNEQFF.

The chain recombines TRBV19 with TRBJ1-5; 7 bases map to TRBD1. Germline V gives CDR1 LNHDA, CDR2 SQIVND (reference sequence). With V trimmed by 5 bases and J by 4 bases, 8 bases remained unmatched. The CDR3 runs 15 residues. CDR3 coding DNA: TGTGCCAGTAGTCGCGACAGGGACGTTAATCAGCCCCAGCATTTT. It encodes CASSRDRDVNQPQHF. Complete variable domain (other parts from reference TRBV19 and TRBJ1-5): DGGITQSPKYLFRKEGQNVTLSCEQNLNHDAMYWYRQDPGQGLRLIYYSQIVNDFQKGDIAEGYSVSREKKESFPLTVTSAQKNPTAFYLCASSRDRDVNQPQHFGDGTRLSIL.

This clone was picked up one time. V and J are TRBV28 and TRBJ1-1, with TRBD1 as a possible D gene (5 bases). Germline V CDR1 and CDR2: MDHEN, SYDVKM. V was clipped by 3 bases and J by 4 bases, with 12 bases between them. The CDR3 covers 14 residues. The CDR3 sequence: CASSFWGVSTEAFF. CDR3 nucleotides: TGTGCCAGCAGTTTTTGGGGGGTTTCCACTGAAGCTTTCTTT.

The chain uses TRBV7-2 and TRBJ2-7, with TRBD1 matching over 8 bases. The CDR3 contains 14 residues. In germline, CDR1 is SGHTA, CDR2 FQGNSA. Germline trimming cut 3 bases from V and 5 bases from J; bases unmatched to any gene: 6. CDR3 residues: CASSFDRGFDEQYF. The CDR3 DNA follows: TGTGCCAGCAGCTTCGACAGGGGCTTTGACGAGCAGTACTTC.

This sequence joins TRBV5-1 and TRBJ2-7; 10 nucleotides align to TRBD2. V lost 4 bases and J lost 0; bases outside the gene matches: 10. Germline V CDR1 and CDR2: SGHRS, YFSETQ. This CDR3 has 17 residues. CDR3 sequence (DNA): TGCGCCAGCAGCCCCGGACTAGCGGTGAGGAGCTCCTACGAGCAGTACTTC. Its protein product is CASSPGLAVRSSYEQYF.

The J gene is TRBJ2-3, the V gene TRBV7-9; 9 nucleotides line up with TRBD1. The CDR3 is 14 residues long. Per the germline V gene, CDR1 is SEHNR and CDR2 is FQNEAQ (reference sequence). Trimming took 10 bases from V and 3 from J; bases not matched to a gene: 8. The CDR3 DNA sequence: TGTGCCACCACGGGGACAGGGTTAACAGATACGCAGTATTTT. This gives the protein CATTGTGLTDTQYF.

The chain joins TRBV7-8 to TRBJ1-2; D might be TRBD1 (6 bases). V gave up 5 bases and J gave up 6 bases, with 19 bases separating them. The CDR3 contains 15 residues. CDR1 and CDR2 (germline): SGHVS, FQNEAQ. CDR3 in amino acids: CASSPNPIGGHGYTF. Written as DNA, the CDR3 is TGTGCCAGCAGCCCAAACCCCATCGGGGGGCATGGCTACACCTTC.

The V gene is TRBV5-1, the J gene TRBJ2-6, with 8 nucleotides matching TRBD2. Germline trimming cut 4 bases from V and 0 bases from J; bases unmatched to any gene: 15. The CDR3 is 20 amino acids. Per germline, CDR1 SGHRS and CDR2 YFSETQ. The CDR3 loop reads CASSLLGASGPNSGANVLTF. CDR3 nucleotides: TGCGCCAGCAGCCTCCTGGGGGCTAGCGGGCCGAACTCTGGGGCCAACGTCCTGACTTTC.

The chain joins TRBV10-2 to TRBJ2-1, with 9 bases lining up with TRBD2. The germline V gene has CDR1 WSHSY and CDR2 SAAADI. V dropped 6 bases and J dropped 9; count of bases not matched to a gene: 12. The CDR3 length is 15 residues. The CDR3 loop reads CASRTVGGRAGEQFF. The DNA for the CDR3 is TGCGCCAGCAGGACCGTTGGCGGGAGGGCCGGTGAGCAGTTCTTC.

This CDR3 is CASSTSGSGTDTQYF. CDR3 in DNA: TGTGCCAGCTCAACGAGCGGGAGTGGCACAGATACGCAGTATTTT. The chain is built from TRBV18 and TRBJ2-3; 8 bases are a match to TRBD2. CDR3 length: 15 residues. V lost 5 bases to trimming and J lost 1 base; unmatched junction nucleotides: 5. CDR1 is KGHSH, CDR2 LQKENI, per germline.

This clone was counted a few times. The chain couples TRBV5-1 to TRBJ2-1; TRBD1 aligns across 10 bases. Germline V gives CDR1 SGHRS, CDR2 YFSETQ. Trimming took 7 bases from V and 3 from J; bases not matched to a gene: 10. This CDR3 is 16 amino acids long. The CDR3 coding sequence is TGCGCCAGCGACCGCCTCGGGACAGGGGTCTACAATGAGCAGTTCTTC. As protein: CASDRLGTGVYNEQFF.

V and J are TRBV2 and TRBJ2-7; TRBD1 agrees at 8 bases. The ends lost 4 bases at V and 5 bases at J; junction bases unmatched: 4. Per germline, CDR1 SNHLY and CDR2 FYNNEI. The length of the CDR3 is 13 residues. DNA for the CDR3: TGTGCCAGCAGTGTTGACAGGGGCAACGAGCAGTACTTC. Translated, it gives CASSVDRGNEQYF. The full variable domain, rest sourced from reference TRBV2 and TRBJ2-7, is EPEVTQTPSHQVTQMGQEVILRCVPISNHLYFYWYRQILGQKVEFLVSFYNNEISEKSEIFDDQFSVERPDGSNFTLKIRSTKLEDSAMYFCASSVDRGNEQYFGPGTRLTVT.

J is TRBJ2-7 and V is TRBV6-4; 12 positions match TRBD2. The CDR3 has 17 amino acids. Trimming cost V 10 bases and J 3 bases; bases outside gene matches: 16. CDR1 and CDR2 from the germline V gene are MRHNA and SNTAGT. The CDR3 DNA sequence: TGTGCCACACCCTTCGGGACTAGCGGGCTATCCTTCTACGAGCAGTACTTC. Residues: CATPFGTSGLSFYEQYF.

This chain connects TRBV6-5 to TRBJ2-1; D is unresolved. Germline CDR1 and CDR2: MNHEY and SVGAGI. The CDR3 spans 15 residues. V lost 4 bases to trimming and J lost 4 bases, with 14 bases between them. The CDR3 nucleotides read TGTGCCAGCAGTTTGTTTTTTCGGAGTTACAATGAGCAGTTCTTC. Translation gives CASSLFFRSYNEQFF.

This clone was picked up a small number of times. V usage is TRBV7-2 and J usage is TRBJ1-2; unclear D gene. Trimming removed 6 bases from V and 6 bases from J, with 11 bases in between. Germline V CDR1 and CDR2: SGHTA, FQGNSA. The CDR3 covers 12 residues. CDR3: CASSLAGNGYTF. The CDR3 DNA reads TGTGCCAGCAGTCTAGCGGGGAATGGCTACACCTTC. Complete variable domain (other parts from reference TRBV7-2 and TRBJ1-2): GAGVSQSPSNKVTEKGKDVELRCDPISGHTALYWYRQSLGQGLEFLIYFQGNSAPDKSGLPSDRFSAERTGGSVSTLTIQRTQQEDSAVYLCASSLAGNGYTFGSGTRLTVV.

V is TRBV11-3 and J is TRBJ2-7; 7 bases line up with TRBD1. The CDR3 runs 12 residues. Germline V CDR1 and CDR2: SGHNT, YENEEA. The J segment lost 6 bases and the V segment lost 5 bases, leaving 4 bases of the junction unmatched. The CDR3 protein is CASSGNRGEQYF. The CDR3 DNA follows: TGTGCCAGCAGCGGAAACAGGGGCGAGCAGTACTTC. Together with reference TRBV11-3 and TRBJ2-7, the CDR3 gives the full variable domain: EAGVVQSPRYKIIEKKQPVAFWCNPISGHNTLYWYLQNLGQGPELLIRYENEEAVDDSQLPKDRFSAERLKGVDSTLKIQPAELGDSAVYLCASSGNRGEQYFGPGTRLTVT.

The chain recombines TRBV20-1 with TRBJ1-1; no firm D call. Germline assignment: CDR1 DFQATT and CDR2 SNEGSKA (reference sequence). V was pared by 3 bases and J by 4 bases, with 3 bases between. The CDR3 contains 10 residues. CDR3 in amino acids: CSASFTEAFF. The CDR3 DNA reads as TGCAGTGCTAGCTTCACTGAAGCTTTCTTT.

V usage is TRBV29-1 and J usage is TRBJ2-4; 7 bases are shared with TRBD2. Germline lookup yields CDR1 SQVTM and CDR2 ANQGSEA. CDR3 size: 12 residues. J was trimmed by 8 bases and V by 5 bases; bases with no gene match: 6. CDR3 sequence: CSVILGRDIQYF. CDR3 DNA: TGCAGCGTTATCCTGGGGAGGGACATTCAGTACTTC.